This passage covers 11 T cell receptor beta chains from one sample sequenced in a study of spatial heterogeneity in lung cancer. General study findings and limits: Mutation counts in tumors were tracked by counts of expanded intratumoral alpha and beta TCRs.

Antigens of these TCRs are unknown. Noted time point: sample taken at primary tumor resection. TCRdb recomputed calls from the 5' RACE reads with MiXCR, one row per CDR3 protein. The sample comprises 100,000 to 110,000 distinct CDR3 sequences, approximately 4.7% of which are singletons, and 21% rests with the top ten. This specimen consisted of lung tumor tissue, obtained at surgery. These receptors were taken from a male donor with early-stage non-small cell lung cancer.

This chain connects TRBV6-5 to TRBJ2-5, with D perhaps TRBD2 (5 bases). With 0 bases removed from V and 2 bases from J, the gap between germline ends came to 7 bases. The CDR3 length is 14 residues. Germline V CDR1 and CDR2: MNHEY, SVGAGI. The CDR3 protein is CASSYSEGQETQYF. The CDR3, as DNA: TGTGCCAGCAGTTACTCAGAGGGTCAAGAGACCCAGTACTTC.

This clonotype showed up just a few times. The CDR3 region is CSAAGTLNTEAFF. In DNA, the CDR3 is TGCAGTGCCGCCGGGACATTGAACACTGAAGCTTTCTTT. J is TRBJ1-1 and V is TRBV20-1, with D possibly being TRBD1 (6 bases). Germline lookup yields CDR1 DFQATT and CDR2 SNEGSKA (reference sequence). Trimming took off 6 bases at V and 0 bases at J, with 11 bases between the two ends. The length of the CDR3 is 13 residues.

In its sample, this clonotype was seen many times. The V call is TRBV12-3 or TRBV12-4, the J call TRBJ2-2, with D maybe TRBD1 (6 bases). Trimming cost V 8 bases and J 7 bases, with 20 bases left between them. The CDR3 contains 15 residues. Here the CDR3 reads CASFPRAGAIGELFF. CDR3 nucleotide sequence: TGTGCCAGCTTCCCCCGGGCAGGGGCGATCGGGGAGCTGTTTTTT.

This clonotype showed up just a few times. The rearrangement joins TRBV14 to TRBJ1-4; D is uncertain. This CDR3 comprises 16 residues. Germline V gene data show CDR1 as SGHDN and CDR2 as FVKESK. Trimming removed 1 base at V and 5 bases at J, with 14 bases between. CDR3 protein: CASSQAEGFSNEKLFF. The CDR3 nucleotides are TGTGCCAGCAGCCAAGCCGAGGGTTTCTCCAATGAAAAACTGTTTTTT.

This clonotype was counted at least ten times. The chain employs TRBV29-1 and TRBJ2-5; 10 positions match TRBD1. CDR3 length equals 14 residues. V lost 5 bases, J lost 0 bases, and 3 bases stayed unmatched. Germline values: CDR1 SQVTM, CDR2 ANQGSEA. The DNA of the CDR3 is TGCAGCGTTTCTGGACAGGGGGACCAAGAGACCCAGTACTTC. Translation: CSVSGQGDQETQYF.

Turning to this clonotype: One end of the junction is discordant with germline, which a read error may explain. This sequence joins TRBV7-9 and TRBJ2-1; tentatively, D is TRBD2 (6 bases). The CDR3 sequence is 16 residues long. Per the germline V gene, CDR1 is SEHNR and CDR2 is FQNEAQ (reference sequence). CDR3 coding DNA: TGTGTCAGCAGCCCGACCCTTAGACTAGGCTACAATGAGCAGTTCTTC. It translates to CVSSPTLRLGYNEQFF.

This clonotype has a count of ten or more. The V and J genes are TRBV6-5 and TRBJ2-1, with 7 bases matching TRBD2. This CDR3 has 16 residues. Per the germline V gene, CDR1 is MNHEY and CDR2 is SVGAGI. J lost 1 base, V lost 4 bases, and 7 bases had no gene match. This CDR3 is CASSLDGGWSYNEQFF. The CDR3, as DNA: TGTGCCAGCAGTTTGGACGGGGGGTGGTCCTACAATGAGCAGTTCTTC.

V gene TRBV29-1 combines with J gene TRBJ2-1; tentative D call: TRBD2 (7 bases). V was cut by 0 bases and J by 2 bases, with 14 bases left in between. CDR1 is SQVTM, CDR2 ANQGSEA, per germline. The CDR3 has 16 amino acids. The CDR3: CSVEDLGGGPYNEQFF. The CDR3 bases are TGCAGCGTTGAAGATCTAGGGGGAGGGCCCTACAATGAGCAGTTCTTC.

In this sample, this clonotype turned up a few times. This chain connects TRBV28 to TRBJ2-1; no clear D gene. V was pared by 4 bases and J by 7 bases, with 14 bases between. Germline lookup yields CDR1 MDHEN and CDR2 SYDVKM. CDR3 length equals 14 residues. The CDR3 loop is CASSSPARRNEQFF. The CDR3 DNA follows: TGTGCCAGCAGTTCCCCCGCTCGTCGGAATGAGCAGTTCTTC.

In regard to this clonotype: A clone one base away is much larger, so this may be a read error. V usage is TRBV4-1 and J usage is TRBJ2-2, with D tentatively TRBD1 or TRBD2 (7 bases each). Germline CDR1 MGHRA, CDR2 YSYEKL. This CDR3 comprises 15 residues. The CDR3 loop is CASSSGQRDTGELVF. The CDR3, as DNA: TGCGCCAGCAGCTCGGGACAGCGGGACACCGGGGAGCTGGTTTTT.

The chain carries TRBV12-3 or TRBV12-4 and TRBJ2-7; the D gene is possibly TRBD1 (5 bases). This CDR3 has 13 amino acids. Trimming stripped 6 bases from V and 6 bases from J, with 15 bases between. CDR3 nucleotide sequence: TGTGCCAGCAGCCCCAGGGCTCCCCTCGAGCAGTACTTC. The encoded protein is CASSPRAPLEQYF.